A selection of T cell receptor beta chains follows, all from one sample in a study of OX40 agonist ivuxolimab in advanced cancers. TCRdb's table, derived via immunoSEQ multiplex PCR, lists solely in-frame clones and lacks some. The sample lists approximately 70,000 clones; roughly 94% were seen once. The sequences come from CD4+ or CD8+ T cells sorted from blood, collected in a trial of the OX40 agonist ivuxolimab. All receptors derive from an adult with an advanced solid tumor such as melanoma, head and neck, liver or kidney cancer. CDR3s include the opening cysteine and the closing phenylalanine or tryptophan. The D gene is left open where the match is weak. Not every row has a clone size; where given, it reads once, few, many or a size class.

d_gene	v_gene	abundance	j_gene	CDR3nt	CDR3aa
TRBD1	TRBV28	.	TRBJ2-7	TGTGCCAGTGACCTAGGGACAGGGAGAACCTACGAGCAGTACTTC	CASDLGTGRTYEQYF
TRBD1	TRBV4-1	few	TRBJ1-1	TGCGCCAGCAGCCTCGGGACAGGACTAAACACTGAAGCTTTCTTT	CASSLGTGLNTEAFF
TRBD1	TRBV7-8	.	TRBJ2-7	TGTGCCAGCAGCCCCGCCGGGACAGGGCGGGGCTCCTACGAGCAGTACTTC	CASSPAGTGRGSYEQYF
TRBD2	TRBV13	.	TRBJ2-1	TGTGCCAGCAGCGGCCCGGGACTAGCGGGAGGGTCCTACAATGAGCAGTTCTTC	CASSGPGLAGGSYNEQFF
.	TRBV28	.	TRBJ2-5	TGTGCCAGCAGCCCAAATCAGGCTTGGGGGATTCAAGAGACCCAGTACTTC	CASSPNQAWGIQETQYF
.	TRBV5-4	few	TRBJ1-1	TGTGCCAGCAGCTTGGGCCAGGGGACCACTGAAGCTTTCTTT	CASSLGQGTTEAFF
TRBD1	TRBV4-3	.	TRBJ2-1	TGCGCCAGCAGCCAAGAGTCGAGACAGGGCTACAATGAGCAGTTCTTC	CASSQESRQGYNEQFF
.	TRBV9	.	TRBJ1-2	TGTGCCAGCAGCGGAGAAGGGACTCCCTATGGCTACACCTTC	CASSGEGTPYGYTF
TRBD2	TRBV9	.	TRBJ2-5	TGTGCCAGCAGCGGAGCCGGGACTAACCAAGAGACCCAGTACTTC	CASSGAGTNQETQYF
.	TRBV7-6	.	TRBJ2-3	TGTGCCAGCAACCCCGTGGGGGGCCCGGCTCTCACAGATACGCAGTATTTT	CASNPVGGPALTDTQYF
.	TRBV7-9	.	TRBJ1-1	TGTGCCAGGGAGGAGGCGAACACTGAAGCTTTCTTT	CAREEANTEAFF
.	TRBV6-4	.	TRBJ1-2	TGTGCCAGCATCGACACCGACAGGTCGATAGGCTACACCTTC	CASIDTDRSIGYTF
.	TRBV5-6	.	TRBJ2-4	TGTGCCAGCAGCCTAGCCTCCTTCAGTCGGATCGGAACCAAAAACATTCAGTACTTC	CASSLASFSRIGTKNIQYF
.	TRBV27	.	TRBJ2-1	TGTGCCAGCACCGAACGTTCTAGCTCCTACAATGAGCAGTTCTTC	CASTERSSSYNEQFF
.	TRBV7-9	.	TRBJ1-4	TGTGCCAGCAGCTTAGGGGGTGACAGGAGCGAAAAACTGTTTTTT	CASSLGGDRSEKLFF
.	TRBV12-5	.	TRBJ2-2	TGTGCTAGCCGGGCAGGGTGGGTGACGAACACCGGGGAGCTGTTTTTT	CASRAGWVTNTGELFF
.	TRBV6-1	.	TRBJ1-4	TGTGCCAGCAGTGAAGGCCGGGGCAGGGAAAAACTGTTTTTT	CASSEGRGREKLFF
.	TRBV4-1	.	TRBJ1-5	TGCGCCAGCAGCTACCTAGACAGGAACAATCAGCCCCAGCATTTT	CASSYLDRNNQPQHF
TRBD2	TRBV4-1	.	TRBJ2-1	TGCGCCAGCAGCCAAGCCGGGAGCGGGGGGGCTTGGAATGAGCAGTTCTTC	CASSQAGSGGAWNEQFF
.	TRBV21-1	.	TRBJ1-5	TGTGCCAGCAGCAAAGGTGGGGGCGCGGGGTATTATAGCAATCAGCCCCAGCATTTT	CASSKGGGAGYYSNQPQHF
.	TRBV4-1	.	TRBJ2-1	TGCGCCAGCAGCCAAGACCACCCCTCCTACAATGAGCAGTTCTTC	CASSQDHPSYNEQFF
TRBD1	TRBV7-9	.	TRBJ2-7	TGTGCCAGCAGTTCCGGGACAGGGTACGAGCAGTACTTC	CASSSGTGYEQYF
TRBD1	TRBV5-8	.	TRBJ1-1	TGTGCCAGCAGCTCAACTTCAATCGAACAGGGGTCGAACACTGAAGCTTTCTTT	CASSSTSIEQGSNTEAFF
TRBD1	TRBV27	.	TRBJ1-5	TGTGCCAGCAGTTTACAGGGACAGGCCTATCAGCCCCAGCATTTT	CASSLQGQAYQPQHF
.	TRBV15	once	TRBJ2-7	TGTGCCACCAGCAGTCCATATCGCTCCTACGAGCAGTACTTC	CATSSPYRSYEQYF
.	TRBV19	.	TRBJ1-6	TGTGCCAGTAGTATGGAGGTTCTCCGCGACTCACCCCTCCACTTT	CASSMEVLRDSPLHF
.	TRBV27	.	TRBJ2-2	TGTGCCAGCAGTGCCGAGGTAGCGTTGAACACCGGGGAGCTGTTTTTT	CASSAEVALNTGELFF
TRBD2	TRBV28	.	TRBJ2-5	TGTGCCAGCAGTTTGAGTGGGAGGGCCGCAGAGACCCAGTACTTC	CASSLSGRAAETQYF
.	TRBV4-1	.	TRBJ2-7	TGCGCCAGCAGCCAAGATCATCTAGCTACCTACGAGCAGTACTTC	CASSQDHLATYEQYF
.	TRBV4-3	.	TRBJ2-5	TGCGCCAGCAGCCCAGGGGGAGGGGGCGGGGAGACCCAGTACTTC	CASSPGGGGGETQYF
TRBD1	TRBV9	.	TRBJ1-2	TGTGCCAGCACGGAAGTGGGGACAGGAAACTATGGCTACACCTTC	CASTEVGTGNYGYTF
.	TRBV13	.	TRBJ2-2	TGTGCCAGCAGCTCTCACTCGAACACCGGGGAGCTGTTTTTT	CASSSHSNTGELFF
TRBD2	TRBV6-6	.	TRBJ2-1	TGTGCCAGCAGGGGACTAGCTCACGGTGAGCAGTTCTTC	CASRGLAHGEQFF
.	TRBV13	.	TRBJ2-1	TGTGCCAGCAGCTTAGGCAGGCTCTACAATGAGCAGTTCTTC	CASSLGRLYNEQFF
TRBD1	TRBV29-1	.	TRBJ2-3	TGCAGCGTTACTGAGCAGGGGGCTTACACAGATACGCAGTATTTT	CSVTEQGAYTDTQYF
TRBD1	TRBV7-9	.	TRBJ2-7	TGTGCCAGCAGCTCCGACAGGGCCCACGAGCAGTACTTC	CASSSDRAHEQYF
.	TRBV21-1	.	TRBJ1-5	TGTGCCAGCAGCAAGGGGGCCGGTCGTAGCAATCAGCCCCAGCATTTT	CASSKGAGRSNQPQHF
.	TRBV5-1	.	TRBJ2-7	TGCGCCAGCAGCGCCGGGCCTATTGGCGCCTACGAGCAGTACTTC	CASSAGPIGAYEQYF
TRBD1	TRBV25-1	.	TRBJ2-1	TGTGCCAGCAACACAGGGGGAGGTGAGCAGTTCTTC	CASNTGGGEQFF
.	TRBV7-9	.	TRBJ2-2	TGTGCCAGCAGCCGAGGGAACGGGGAGCTGTTTTTT	CASSRGNGELFF
TRBD1	TRBV6-5	.	TRBJ1-2	TGTGCCAGCAGTTACGAGGGACAGGGGAACGGGGGCTACACCTTC	CASSYEGQGNGGYTF